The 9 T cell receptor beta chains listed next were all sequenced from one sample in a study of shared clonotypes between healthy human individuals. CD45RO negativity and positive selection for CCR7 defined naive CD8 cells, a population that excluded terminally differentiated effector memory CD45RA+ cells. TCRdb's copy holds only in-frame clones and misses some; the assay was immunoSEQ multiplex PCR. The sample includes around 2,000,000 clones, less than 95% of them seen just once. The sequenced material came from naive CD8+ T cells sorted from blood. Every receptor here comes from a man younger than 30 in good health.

In DNA, the CDR3 is TGTGCCAGCAGCTTTTATGACCGTGGGAGCTCCTACGAGCAGTACTTC. As protein: CASSFYDRGSSYEQYF. The chain carries TRBV7-8 and TRBJ2-7; tentatively, D is TRBD2 (5 bases). Trimming removed 3 bases from V and 0 bases from J, with 15 bases in between. The CDR3 extends over 16 amino acids. CDR1 and CDR2 from the germline V gene are SGHVS and FQNEAQ.

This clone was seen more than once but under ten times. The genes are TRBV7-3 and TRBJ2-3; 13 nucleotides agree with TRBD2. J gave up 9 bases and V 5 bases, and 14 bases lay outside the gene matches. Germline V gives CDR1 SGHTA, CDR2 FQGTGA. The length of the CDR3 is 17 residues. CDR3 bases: TGTGCCAGCAGCCTATTACCCGGGACTAGCGGGGTTATGACGCAGTATTTT. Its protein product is CASSLLPGTSGVMTQYF.

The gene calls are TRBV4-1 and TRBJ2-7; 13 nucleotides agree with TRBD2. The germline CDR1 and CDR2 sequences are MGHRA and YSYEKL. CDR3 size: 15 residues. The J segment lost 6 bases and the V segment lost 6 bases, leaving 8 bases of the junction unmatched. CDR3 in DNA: TGCGCCAGCAGTTTGGGGACTAGCGGGATAGCCGAGCAGTACTTC. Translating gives CASSLGTSGIAEQYF.

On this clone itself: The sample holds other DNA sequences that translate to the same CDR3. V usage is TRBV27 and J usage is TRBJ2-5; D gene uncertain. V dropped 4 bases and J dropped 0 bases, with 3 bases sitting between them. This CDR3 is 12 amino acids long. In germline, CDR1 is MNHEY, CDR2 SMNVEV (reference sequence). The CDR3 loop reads CASSSYQETQYF. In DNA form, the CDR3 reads TGTGCCAGCAGTTCGTACCAAGAGACCCAGTACTTC.

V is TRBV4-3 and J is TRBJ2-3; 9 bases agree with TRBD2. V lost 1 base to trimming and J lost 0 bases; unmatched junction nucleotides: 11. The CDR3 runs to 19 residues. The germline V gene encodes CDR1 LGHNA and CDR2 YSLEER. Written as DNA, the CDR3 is TGCGCCAGCAGCCAAGGGGGGCTAGCGGGACTTCTTAGCACAGATACGCAGTATTTT. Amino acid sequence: CASSQGGLAGLLSTDTQYF.

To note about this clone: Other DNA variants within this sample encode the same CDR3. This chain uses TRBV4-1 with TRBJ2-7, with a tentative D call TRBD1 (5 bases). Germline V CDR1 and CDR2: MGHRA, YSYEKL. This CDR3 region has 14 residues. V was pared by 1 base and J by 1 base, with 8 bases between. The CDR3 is CASSQVSGSYEQYF. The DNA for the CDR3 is TGCGCCAGCAGCCAAGTCTCAGGGTCCTACGAGCAGTACTTC.

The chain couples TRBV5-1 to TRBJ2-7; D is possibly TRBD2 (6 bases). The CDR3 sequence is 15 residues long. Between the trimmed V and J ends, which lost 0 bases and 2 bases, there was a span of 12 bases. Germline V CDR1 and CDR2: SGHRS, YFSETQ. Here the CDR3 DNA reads TGCGCCAGCAGCTTGGGTGGACTAACCCCCTACGAGCAGTACTTC. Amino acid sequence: CASSLGGLTPYEQYF. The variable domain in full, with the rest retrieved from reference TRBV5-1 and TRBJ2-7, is KAGVTQTPRYLIKTRGQQVTLSCSPISGHRSVSWYQQTPGQGLQFLFEYFSETQRNKGNFPGRFSGRQFSNSRSEMNVSTLELGDSALYLCASSLGGLTPYEQYFGPGTRLTVT.

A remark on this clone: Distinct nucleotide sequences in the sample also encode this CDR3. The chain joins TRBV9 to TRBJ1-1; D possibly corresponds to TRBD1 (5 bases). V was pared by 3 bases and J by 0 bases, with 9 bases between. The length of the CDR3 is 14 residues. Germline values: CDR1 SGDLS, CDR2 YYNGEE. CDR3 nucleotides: TGTGCCAGCAGCGGCGGACACATGAACACTGAAGCTTTCTTT. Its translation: CASSGGHMNTEAFF.

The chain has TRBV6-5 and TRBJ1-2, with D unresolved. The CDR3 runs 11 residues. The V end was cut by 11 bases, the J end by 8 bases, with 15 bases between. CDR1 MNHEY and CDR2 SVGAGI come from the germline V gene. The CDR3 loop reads CAESNVKGYTF. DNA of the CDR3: TGTGCCGAGTCTAACGTCAAGGGCTACACCTTC.